Given below is one TCR beta chain in context. This clonotype occurred many times. Its antigen remains unidentified. It has no much larger one-base neighbor in the sample; base qualities were not kept. The CDR1 and CDR2 encoded by the germline V gene are SGHAT and FQNNGV. Including cysteine and phenylalanine, the CDR3 has 15 amino acids. CDR3 DNA is the only sequence kept; it has 45 bases, read in frame from the first base. At the junction V is shortened by 3 bases and J by 5 bases, with 14 bases in between. The TCR beta CDR3 regions were amplified from RNA transcripts. The TCR CDR3 was subjected to a first round of RT-PCR using the HTBI primer set and the Qiagen OneStep RT-PCR kit. Libraries were constructed in a second round of multiplex PCR, after which size selection and purification were carried out. Paired-end sequencing of the libraries was performed with 100 bp reads on an Illumina HiSeq2000. The study's own analysis went as follows. SOAPnuke was used to process the raw data, removing reads that contained adapters or uncalled bases, had a mean Phred below 15, or lacked an exact match to the constant primer or identifier. COPE v1.2.5 was used to merge the high-quality paired reads, and each unique nucleotide sequence was defined as a clonotype. Clonotypes were aligned to IMGT TRBV, TRBD and TRBJ reference segments using MiTCR v1.1. Only V-J combinations with frequency above 0.0001, covering about 99% of repertoires, were analysed. A TCS score was defined as the ratio between F50 (clonal expansion) and ExV (chaos), using BLOSUM62-based TCRdist between CDR3 peptides within each V-J. Welch's t-statistics and random forest reduced several hundred V-J features to roughly 13, which were used in a naive Bayes classifier (R e1071). TCRdb ran its own pipeline on the public reads, namely fastp trimming at Q25 and MiXCR clone calling, and kept in-frame beta chains. CDR3 protein sequences are deduplicated, and each keeps its most common genes and DNA. These V and J calls originate from TCRdb's pipeline instead of the authors' own analysis. The sample contains approximately 620,000 distinct CDR3 sequences, approximately 15% of them found a single time. 5.8% of the sample is held by the ten biggest clonotypes.

The source of the sample is a study of T cells in Graves' hyperthyroidism and ophthalmopathy (dated by TCRdb to the late 2010s). For the wider study: Peripheral blood samples were taken at the time of initial diagnosis, prior to any treatment. To identify distinguishing TCR V-J signatures, a discovery cohort of around 100 patients was used, comprising roughly 45 with Graves' ophthalmopathy and around 57 with stable Graves' hyperthyroidism. Following sampling, methimazole starting at 30 mg daily was given to hyperthyroidism patients, and high-dose intravenous methylprednisolone was given to ophthalmopathy patients. The 75 to 100 discovery patients were divided at random into training and test sets in a 7:3 ratio. Whether ophthalmopathy could be predicted prospectively was tested in an independent validation cohort made up of 18 to 20 hyperthyroidism patients plus 17 patients who later progressed to ophthalmopathy. According to the paper, TCR Vbeta CDR3 sequencing was carried out on some 130 peripheral blood samples, which came from 40 to 45 ophthalmopathy, around 75 hyperthyroidism and roughly 17 progressor patients. The study also compared thyroid tissue and blood T-cell repertoires from more than five Graves' hyperthyroidism patients.

Results the study describes overall, beyond this receptor: A model built on a 13 V-J signature distinguished ophthalmopathy from stable hyperthyroidism, reaching 85% to 90% sensitivity and under 84% specificity in cross-validation and 80%/75% in testing. In validation, the model predicted progression to ophthalmopathy with 65% to 71% sensitivity and 72% to 85% specificity, a median of 6.5 months before onset. Sample size was not statistically predetermined, and blinding of investigators to group allocation was not performed. Most expanded thyroid clonotypes (frequency above 0.001) were also detected in blood, suggesting blood repertoires may reflect thyroid immune responses.

Hyperthyroidism patients were aged 18 to 65 years and newly diagnosed, with disease duration of less than 2 months. Patients with uncontrolled infections, other autoimmune diseases, pregnancy or lactation were excluded. Diagnoses relied on clinical symptoms, serum thyroxine and TRAb, thyroid ultrasound and orbital computed tomography. Blood from progressor patients was collected at the time of first diagnosis with hyperthyroidism, before any ophthalmopathy symptoms had appeared. Ficoll-Paque density gradient centrifugation was used to isolate PBMCs from about 10 ml of fresh peripheral blood. Patients classed as progressors first received a Graves' hyperthyroidism diagnosis and then went on to develop ophthalmopathy during follow-up. Trizol reagent was used to extract total RNA, and RNA quality was then checked on an Agilent 2100 Bioanalyzer.

The rearranged segments are TRBV11-2 and TRBJ2-1; TRBD2 is perhaps the D gene, given 5 matching bases. This sequence was found in a woman in her twenties or thirties with Graves' hyperthyroidism that later progressed to Graves' ophthalmopathy. The material sequenced was blood. The encoded CDR3 is CASSFDYPSHNEQFF. The sequence in DNA is TGTGCCAGCAGCTTCGACTACCCATCCCACAATGAGCAGTTCTTC.